The present T cell receptor (beta chain) was sequenced within a study of T cell repertoires in cytomegalovirus infection. About the research overall: HLA-B-restricted CMV epitopes that are well studied, plus recently identified HLA-C-restricted ones, were used by the study. A matching HLA type, together with CMV infection, was signaled by public TCR beta signatures.

Study-level results: Of the TCR beta families, the public ones yielded a cumulative frequency that identified carriers of CMV plus the relevant HLA. In two of eight donors, the top clonotype was HLA-C-restricted CMV-specific.

This clonotype was detected only a few times. Its antigen remains unidentified. TCRdb called the reads again in MiXCR, with one record for every CDR3 protein. This table holds roughly 500,000 distinct CDR3 sequences, approximately 42% found once. Specimen: cultured PBMCs, collected from culture after CMV antigen stimulation. This clonotype was sampled from a human donor in good health (CMV status not recorded). Some clones in this sample may be carry-over from other donors' samples.

The CDR3 loop reads CASRYGQVPQPQHF. The CDR3 DNA reads as TGTGCCAGCAGGTACGGACAGGTCCCTCAGCCCCAGCATTTT. The V gene is TRBV28, the J gene TRBJ1-5, with TRBD1 matching 7 bases. The CDR3 extends over 14 amino acids. Germline assignment: CDR1 MDHEN and CDR2 SYDVKM. With 6 bases clipped from V and 6 bases from J, the junction kept 8 bases outside the gene matches.